The clone carrying this TCR beta chain is deemed medium-sized (0.01 to 0.1%). TCRdb re-analysed the 5' RACE reads in MiXCR, keeping a single row per CDR3 protein. The sample has 5,000 or so distinct CDR3 sequences; around 25% are singletons. The CDR3 extends over 16 amino acids. Trimming took 4 bases from V and 5 from J, leaving 20 bases between them. In germline, CDR1 is SGHTA, CDR2 FQGNSA. The data were taken from a study of T-cell memory formation after mild COVID-19. Sequencing was performed on PBMCs or a T cell subset sorted from them (not recorded which). This chain uses TRBV7-2 with TRBJ2-5; D might be TRBD1 or TRBD2, each matching 6 bases. This TCR derives from an adult who had mild COVID-19 (a few samples of this study predate the infection). Cell type and time point are not known. The CDR3 DNA reads as TGTGCCAGCAGCTCTCAGAGGGGGGCGATCGTCGAGACCCAGTACTTC. The encoded protein is CASSSQRGAIVETQYF.